The clone carrying this T cell receptor beta chain occurred a few times. Trimming took 0 bases from V and 8 from J, leaving 7 bases between them. CDR3 size: 12 residues. Germline V gene data show CDR1 as SNHLY and CDR2 as FYNNEI. The record originates from a study of beta chain features in type 1 diabetes. As every portion of the isolated RNA was reverse transcribed, the sequencing read expressed TCRB transcripts. Repertoires were generated with immunoSEQ multiplex PCR, while TCRdb's copy carries only in-frame clones and drops some. The sample yields about 620,000 clones, about 14% seen once. V is TRBV2 and J is TRBJ1-2; D remains ambiguous. The sequenced material came from naive CD4+ T cells from blood. The receptor was derived from a man younger than 30 in good health. CDR3 in amino acids: CASSEASRGYTF. The CDR3 DNA is TGTGCCAGCAGTGAAGCTTCTAGAGGCTACACCTTC.